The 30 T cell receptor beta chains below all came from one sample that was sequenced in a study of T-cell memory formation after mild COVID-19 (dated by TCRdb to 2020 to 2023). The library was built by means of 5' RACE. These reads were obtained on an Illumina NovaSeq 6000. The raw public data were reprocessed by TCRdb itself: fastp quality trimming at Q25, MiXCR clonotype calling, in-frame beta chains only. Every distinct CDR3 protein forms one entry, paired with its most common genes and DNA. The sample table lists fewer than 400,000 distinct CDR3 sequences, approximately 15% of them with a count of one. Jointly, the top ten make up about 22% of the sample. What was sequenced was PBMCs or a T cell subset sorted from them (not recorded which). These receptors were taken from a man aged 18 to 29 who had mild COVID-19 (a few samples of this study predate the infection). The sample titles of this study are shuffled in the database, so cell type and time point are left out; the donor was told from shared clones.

Here the CDR3 DNA reads TGTGCCTGGAGACAGTACGCTGAAGCTTTCTTT. Its translation: CAWRQYAEAFF. The chain is built from TRBV30 and TRBJ1-1; D gene ambiguous. The germline gives CDR1 GTSNPN, CDR2 SVGIG (reference sequence). CDR3 size: 11 residues. V was shortened by 3 bases and J by 6 bases, with 8 bases between the two germline ends.

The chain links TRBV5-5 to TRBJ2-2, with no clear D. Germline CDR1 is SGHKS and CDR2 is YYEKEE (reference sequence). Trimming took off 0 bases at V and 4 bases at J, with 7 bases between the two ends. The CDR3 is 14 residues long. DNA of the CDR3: TGTGCCAGCAGCTTGGACCCAACCACCGGGGAGCTGTTTTTT. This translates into CASSLDPTTGELFF.

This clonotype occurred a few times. As DNA, the CDR3 is TGTGCCAGCAGCTTATGGGACAAAGGGGAGACCCAGTACTTC. Its translation is CASSLWDKGETQYF. The chain has TRBV7-9 and TRBJ2-5, with D tentatively TRBD1 (6 bases). Trimming took off 2 bases at V and 5 bases at J, with 12 bases between the two ends. Germline V gene sequence: CDR1 SEHNR, CDR2 FQNEAQ (reference sequence). The CDR3 length is 14 residues.

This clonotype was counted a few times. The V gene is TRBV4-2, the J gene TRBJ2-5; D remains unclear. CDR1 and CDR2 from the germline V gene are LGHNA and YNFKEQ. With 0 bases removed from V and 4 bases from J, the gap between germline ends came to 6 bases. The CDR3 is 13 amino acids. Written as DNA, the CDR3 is TGTGCCAGCAGCCAAGACGTCTCAGAGACCCAGTACTTC. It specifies CASSQDVSETQYF.

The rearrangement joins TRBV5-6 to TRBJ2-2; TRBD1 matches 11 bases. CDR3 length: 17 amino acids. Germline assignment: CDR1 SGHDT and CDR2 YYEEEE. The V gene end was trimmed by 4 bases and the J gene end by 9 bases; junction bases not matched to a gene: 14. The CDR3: CASSTTGQGVSNWELFF. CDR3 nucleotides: TGTGCCAGCAGCACGACGGGACAGGGGGTCAGCAACTGGGAGCTGTTTTTT.

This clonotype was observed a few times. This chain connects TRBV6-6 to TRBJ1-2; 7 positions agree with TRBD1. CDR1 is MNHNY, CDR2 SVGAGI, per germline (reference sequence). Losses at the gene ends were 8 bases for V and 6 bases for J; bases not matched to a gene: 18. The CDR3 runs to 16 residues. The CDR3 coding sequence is TGTGCCAGCTTACCCTCAGGGGGGCAGGGTAGGAATGGCTACACCTTC. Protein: CASLPSGGQGRNGYTF.

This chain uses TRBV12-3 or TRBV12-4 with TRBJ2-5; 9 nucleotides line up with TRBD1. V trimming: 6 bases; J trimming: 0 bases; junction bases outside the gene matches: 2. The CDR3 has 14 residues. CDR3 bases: TGTGCCAGCAGCCGGGACAGGGACCAAGAGACCCAGTACTTC. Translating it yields CASSRDRDQETQYF.

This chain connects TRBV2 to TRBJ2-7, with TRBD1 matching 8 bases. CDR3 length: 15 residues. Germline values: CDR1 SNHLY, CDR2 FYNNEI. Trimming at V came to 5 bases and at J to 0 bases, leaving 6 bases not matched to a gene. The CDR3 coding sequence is TGTGCCAGCAGTAGGGACAGGTCCCGCTCCTACGAGCAGTACGTC. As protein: CASSRDRSRSYEQYV.

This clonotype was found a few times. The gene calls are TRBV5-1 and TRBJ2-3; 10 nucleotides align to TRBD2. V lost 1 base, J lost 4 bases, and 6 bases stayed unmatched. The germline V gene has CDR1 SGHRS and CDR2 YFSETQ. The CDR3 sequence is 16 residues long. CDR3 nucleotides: TGCGCCAGCAGCTTGTGGGCTAGCGGGGGAGCAGATACGCAGTATTTT. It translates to CASSLWASGGADTQYF.

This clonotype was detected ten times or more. CDR3 coding DNA: TGTGCCAGCAGTGCAGAAACGACGCAGTATTTT. Its protein product is CASSAETTQYF. The rearrangement uses TRBV6-1 and TRBJ2-3, with D unclear. Deletions cut 4 bases from V and 9 bases from J, with 8 bases between. Germline CDR1 MNHNS, CDR2 SASEGT. CDR3 length: 11 amino acids.

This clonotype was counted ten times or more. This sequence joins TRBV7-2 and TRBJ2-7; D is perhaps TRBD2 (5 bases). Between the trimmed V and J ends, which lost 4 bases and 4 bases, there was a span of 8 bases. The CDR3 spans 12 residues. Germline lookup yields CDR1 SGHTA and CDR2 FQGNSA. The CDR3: CASSSPGYEQYF. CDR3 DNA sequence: TGTGCCAGCAGCTCCCCGGGATACGAGCAGTACTTC. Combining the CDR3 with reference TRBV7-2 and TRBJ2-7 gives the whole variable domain GAGVSQSPSNKVTEKGKDVELRCDPISGHTALYWYRQSLGQGLEFLIYFQGNSAPDKSGLPSDRFSAERTGGSVSTLTIQRTQQEDSAVYLCASSSPGYEQYFGPGTRLTVT.

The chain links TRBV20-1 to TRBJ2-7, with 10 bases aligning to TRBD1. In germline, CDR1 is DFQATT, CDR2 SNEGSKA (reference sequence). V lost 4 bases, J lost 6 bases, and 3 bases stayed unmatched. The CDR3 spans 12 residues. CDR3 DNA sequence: TGCAGTGCTACTGACAGGGGGCCCGAGCAGTACGTC. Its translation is CSATDRGPEQYV.

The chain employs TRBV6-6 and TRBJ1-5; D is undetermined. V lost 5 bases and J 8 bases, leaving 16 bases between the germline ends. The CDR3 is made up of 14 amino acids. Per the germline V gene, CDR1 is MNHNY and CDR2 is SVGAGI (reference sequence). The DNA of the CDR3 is TGTGCCAGCAGTATGCCGGGTACCGAGAAGCCCCAGCATTTT. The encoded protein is CASSMPGTEKPQHF.

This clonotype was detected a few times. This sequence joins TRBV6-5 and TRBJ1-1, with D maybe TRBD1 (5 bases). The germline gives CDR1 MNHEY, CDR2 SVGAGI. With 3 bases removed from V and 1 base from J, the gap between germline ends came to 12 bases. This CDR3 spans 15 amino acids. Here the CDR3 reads CASSYNRWQNTEAFF. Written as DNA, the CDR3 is TGTGCCAGCAGTTATAACAGGTGGCAGAACACTGAAGCTTTCTTT.

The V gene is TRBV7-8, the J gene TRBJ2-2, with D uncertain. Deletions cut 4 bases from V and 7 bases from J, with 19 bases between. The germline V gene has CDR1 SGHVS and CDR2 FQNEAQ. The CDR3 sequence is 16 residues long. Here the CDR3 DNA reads TGTGCCAGCAGCTCGCAGGCCTGGGCGTTGGGCGGGGAGCTGTTTTTT. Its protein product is CASSSQAWALGGELFF.

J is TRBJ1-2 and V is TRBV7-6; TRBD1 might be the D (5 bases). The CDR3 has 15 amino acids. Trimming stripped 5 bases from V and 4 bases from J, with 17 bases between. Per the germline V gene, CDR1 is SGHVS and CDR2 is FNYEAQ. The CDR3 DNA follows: TGTGCCAGCAGCCCGGGCGGGGGTCTCGCCTATGGCTACACCTTC. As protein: CASSPGGGLAYGYTF. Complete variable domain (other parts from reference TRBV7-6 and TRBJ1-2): GAGVSQSPRYKVTKRGQDVALRCDPISGHVSLYWYRQALGQGPEFLTYFNYEAQQDKSGLPNDRFSAERPEGSISTLTIQRTEQRDSAMYRCASSPGGGLAYGYTFGSGTRLTVV.

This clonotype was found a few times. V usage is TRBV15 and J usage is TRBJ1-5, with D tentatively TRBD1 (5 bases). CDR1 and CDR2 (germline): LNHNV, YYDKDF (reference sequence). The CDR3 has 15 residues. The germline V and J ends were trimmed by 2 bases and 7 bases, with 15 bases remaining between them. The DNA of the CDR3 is TGTGCCACCAGCAGAACTGGCAGGGAAGGGCAGCCCCAGCATTTT. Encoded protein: CATSRTGREGQPQHF.

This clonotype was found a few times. The CDR3 DNA is TGTGCCAGCAGTTCCCACGAGGGGGACACTGAAGCTTTCTTT. Amino acids: CASSSHEGDTEAFF. V and J are TRBV2 and TRBJ1-1; maybe TRBD1 (6 bases). This CDR3 has 14 residues. Trimming took 5 bases from V and 3 from J, leaving 13 bases between them. CDR1 and CDR2 (germline): SNHLY, FYNNEI.

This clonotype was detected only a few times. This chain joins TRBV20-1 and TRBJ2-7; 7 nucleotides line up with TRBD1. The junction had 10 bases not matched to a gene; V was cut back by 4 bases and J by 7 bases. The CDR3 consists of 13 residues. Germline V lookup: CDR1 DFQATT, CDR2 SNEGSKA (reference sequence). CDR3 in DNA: TGCAGTGCTACGACAGGACAGGCAGGGGAGCAGTACTTC. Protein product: CSATTGQAGEQYF.

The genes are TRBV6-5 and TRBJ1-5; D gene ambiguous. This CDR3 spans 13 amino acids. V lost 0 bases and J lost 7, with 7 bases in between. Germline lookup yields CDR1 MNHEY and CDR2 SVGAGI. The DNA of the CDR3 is TGTGCCAGCAGTTACTCGTTTTACCAGCCCCAGCATTTT. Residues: CASSYSFYQPQHF.

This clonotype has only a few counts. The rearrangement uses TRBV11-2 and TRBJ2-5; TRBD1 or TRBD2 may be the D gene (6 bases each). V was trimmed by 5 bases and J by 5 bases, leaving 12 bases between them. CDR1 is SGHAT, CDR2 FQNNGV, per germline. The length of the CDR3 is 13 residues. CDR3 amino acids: CASSQRGRETQYF. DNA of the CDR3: TGTGCCAGCAGCCAACGGGGGCGGGAGACCCAGTACTTC.

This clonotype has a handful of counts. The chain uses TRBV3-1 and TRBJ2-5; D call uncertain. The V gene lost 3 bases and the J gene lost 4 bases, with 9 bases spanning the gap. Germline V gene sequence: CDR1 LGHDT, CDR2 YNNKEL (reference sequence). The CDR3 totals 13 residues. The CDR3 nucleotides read TGTGCCAGCAGCCACACGCGGAGAGAGACCCAGTACTTC. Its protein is CASSHTRRETQYF.

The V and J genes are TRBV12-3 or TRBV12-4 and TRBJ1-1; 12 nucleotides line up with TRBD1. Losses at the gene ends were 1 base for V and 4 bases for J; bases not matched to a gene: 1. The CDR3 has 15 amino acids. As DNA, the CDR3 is TGTGCCAGCAGTTTAGGGGACAGGGGGCCCACTGAAGCTTTCTTT. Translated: CASSLGDRGPTEAFF.

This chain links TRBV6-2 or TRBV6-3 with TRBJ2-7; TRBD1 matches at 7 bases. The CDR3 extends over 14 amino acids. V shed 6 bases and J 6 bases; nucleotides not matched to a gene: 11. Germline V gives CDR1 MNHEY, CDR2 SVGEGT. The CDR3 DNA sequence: TGTGCCAGCAGCACCCCACAGGGGTTTGGCGAGCAGTACTTC. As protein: CASSTPQGFGEQYF.

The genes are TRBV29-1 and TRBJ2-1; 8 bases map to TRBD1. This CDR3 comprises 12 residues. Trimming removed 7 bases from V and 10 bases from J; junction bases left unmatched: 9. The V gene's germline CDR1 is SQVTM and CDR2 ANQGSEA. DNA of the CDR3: TGCAGCGCCCGGACAGGGCCGGGGGAGCAGTTCTTC. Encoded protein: CSARTGPGEQFF.

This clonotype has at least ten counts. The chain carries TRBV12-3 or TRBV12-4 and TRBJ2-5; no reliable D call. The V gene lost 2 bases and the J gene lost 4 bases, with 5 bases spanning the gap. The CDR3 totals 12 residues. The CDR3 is CASSLSVETQYF. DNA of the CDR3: TGTGCCAGCAGTTTATCGGTAGAGACCCAGTACTTC.

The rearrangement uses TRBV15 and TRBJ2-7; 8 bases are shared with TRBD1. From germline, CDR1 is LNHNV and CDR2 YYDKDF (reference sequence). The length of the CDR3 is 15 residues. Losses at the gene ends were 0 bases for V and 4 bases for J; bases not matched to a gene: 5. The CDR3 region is CATSRDQGARYEQYF. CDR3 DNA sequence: TGTGCCACCAGCAGAGATCAGGGGGCAAGGTACGAGCAGTACTTC.

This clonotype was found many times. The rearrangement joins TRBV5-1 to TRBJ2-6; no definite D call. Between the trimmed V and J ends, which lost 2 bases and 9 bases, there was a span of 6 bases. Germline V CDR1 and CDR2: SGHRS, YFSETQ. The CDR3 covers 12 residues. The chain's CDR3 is CASSLDGNVLTF. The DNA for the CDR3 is TGCGCCAGCAGCTTAGACGGCAACGTCCTGACTTTC.

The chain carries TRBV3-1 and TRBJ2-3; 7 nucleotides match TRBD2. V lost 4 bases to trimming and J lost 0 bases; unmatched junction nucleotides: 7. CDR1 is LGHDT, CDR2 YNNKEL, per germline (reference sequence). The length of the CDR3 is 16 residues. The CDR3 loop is CASSPRRGSSTDTQYF. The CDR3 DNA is TGTGCCAGCAGCCCCCGGCGGGGGAGTAGCACAGATACGCAGTATTTT.

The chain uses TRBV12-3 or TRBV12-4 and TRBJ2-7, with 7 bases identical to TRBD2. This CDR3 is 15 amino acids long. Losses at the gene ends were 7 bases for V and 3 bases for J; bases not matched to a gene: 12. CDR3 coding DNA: TGTGCCAGCACCCTCGGGCGGGGGTCAATCTACGAGCAGTACTTC. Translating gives CASTLGRGSIYEQYF.